The 10 T cell receptor beta chains in this list originate from one sample, sequenced in a study of shared clonotypes between healthy human individuals. Here immunoSEQ multiplex PCR was the method, and the copy in TCRdb shows in-frame clones only, minus some. The sample contains 2 million to 2.5 million clones, 90% to 97% of which appear only once. What was sequenced was naive CD4+ T cells sorted from blood. Subset meaning: CD45RA+ positively selected. The source of these receptors is a man younger than 30 in good health.

This CDR3 is CASSLSEAFLNQPQHF. The CDR3 nucleotides read TGTGCCAGCAGCTTAAGTGAGGCATTCTTGAATCAGCCCCAGCATTTT. The chain employs TRBV7-2 and TRBJ1-5, with D hard to call. Germline V gene sequence: CDR1 SGHTA, CDR2 FQGNSA. The CDR3 is 16 residues long. V lost 2 bases to trimming and J lost 4 bases, with 15 bases between them. The variable domain in full, with the rest retrieved from reference TRBV7-2 and TRBJ1-5, is GAGVSQSPSNKVTEKGKDVELRCDPISGHTALYWYRQSLGQGLEFLIYFQGNSAPDKSGLPSDRFSAERTGGSVSTLTIQRTQQEDSAVYLCASSLSEAFLNQPQHFGDGTRLSIL.

The chain links TRBV6-5 to TRBJ1-1, with D possibly matching TRBD1 (5 bases). The CDR3 spans 13 residues. Between the trimmed V and J ends, which lost 8 bases and 4 bases, there was a span of 14 bases. Germline V gives CDR1 MNHEY, CDR2 SVGAGI. The chain's CDR3 is CASVTIGGTEAFF. The CDR3 DNA reads as TGTGCCAGCGTTACAATCGGGGGCACTGAAGCTTTCTTT.

A remark on this clone: Within the sample, other DNA sequences also encode this same CDR3. V usage is TRBV27 and J usage is TRBJ2-5; the D gene could be TRBD1 or TRBD2 (5 bases each). Trimming left V 3 bases short and J 1 base short, with 6 bases between. The CDR3 has 13 amino acids. The germline V gene encodes CDR1 MNHEY and CDR2 SMNVEV (reference sequence). The CDR3 is CASSLRGQETQYF. CDR3 bases: TGTGCCAGCAGTTTGAGGGGCCAAGAGACCCAGTACTTC.

Turning to this clone: Distinct nucleotide sequences in the sample also encode this CDR3. V and J are TRBV2 and TRBJ1-6; tentative D call: TRBD1 (5 bases). With 6 bases removed from V and 1 base from J, the gap between germline ends came to 10 bases. The CDR3 totals 15 residues. CDR1 SNHLY and CDR2 FYNNEI come from the germline V gene. CDR3 DNA: TGTGCCAGCAGGGGGCAAGGATCCTATAATTCACCCCTCCACTTT. This codes for CASRGQGSYNSPLHF.

This sequence joins TRBV6-5 and TRBJ1-6, with no clear D. Trimming removed 2 bases at V and 0 bases at J, with 8 bases between. CDR3 size: 16 residues. Per the germline V gene, CDR1 is MNHEY and CDR2 is SVGAGI. Written as DNA, the CDR3 is TGTGCCAGCAGTTACCACATCAGCTCCTATAATTCACCCCTCCACTTT. It codes for CASSYHISSYNSPLHF.

This clone is a singleton in its sample. This chain links TRBV29-1 with TRBJ2-4; a weak D match, TRBD1 (7 bases). There are 14 residues in the CDR3. Trimming removed 7 bases at V and 1 base at J, with 14 bases between. The germline CDR1 and CDR2 sequences are SQVTM and ANQGSEA. The CDR3 bases are TGCAGCGCCGGACAGGCGGGGGCCAAAAACATTCAGTACTTC. It translates to CSAGQAGAKNIQYF. Looking up the rest from reference TRBV29-1 and TRBJ2-4 gives the full variable domain: SAVISQKPSRDICQRGTSLTIQCQVDSQVTMMFWYRQQPGQSLTLIATANQGSEATYESGFVIDKFPISRPNLTFSTLTVSNMSPEDSSIYLCSAGQAGAKNIQYFGAGTRLSVL.

The chain links TRBV18 to TRBJ2-7; D call uncertain. The CDR3 consists of 15 residues. V dropped 2 bases and J dropped 0 bases, with 11 bases sitting between them. CDR1 KGHSH and CDR2 LQKENI come from the germline V gene. CDR3 nucleotides: TGTGCCAGCTCACCAGGGCACGGGTTCTCCTACGAGCAGTACTTC. It encodes CASSPGHGFSYEQYF.

This clone has a handful of counts. The chain uses TRBV21-1 and TRBJ1-5; TRBD1, the D gene given by the table, was not confirmed from the DNA. TRBV21-1 is a pseudogene locus. The CDR3 runs to 14 residues. In nucleotides, the CDR3 is TGTGCCAGCAGCACTAACAGGGAATTTCAGCCCCAGCATTTT. Translation: CASSTNREFQPQHF.

The chain combines TRBV6-1 with TRBJ1-2; no firm D call. Between the trimmed V and J ends, which lost 2 bases and 7 bases, there was a span of 11 bases. Germline loops: CDR1 MNHNS, CDR2 SASEGT. There are 13 residues in the CDR3. DNA of the CDR3: TGTGCCAGCAGTGAAAGGTGGGATAGTGGCTACACCTTC. It codes for CASSERWDSGYTF.

V gene TRBV7-9 combines with J gene TRBJ2-5, with a weak D call TRBD1 (6 bases). V lost 6 bases and J 5 bases, leaving 16 bases between the germline ends. This CDR3 region has 14 residues. From germline, CDR1 is SEHNR and CDR2 FQNEAQ (reference sequence). CDR3 nucleotide sequence: TGTGCCAGCAGTGAGACCGGACAGATTGAGACCCAGTACTTC. Its protein product is CASSETGQIETQYF.